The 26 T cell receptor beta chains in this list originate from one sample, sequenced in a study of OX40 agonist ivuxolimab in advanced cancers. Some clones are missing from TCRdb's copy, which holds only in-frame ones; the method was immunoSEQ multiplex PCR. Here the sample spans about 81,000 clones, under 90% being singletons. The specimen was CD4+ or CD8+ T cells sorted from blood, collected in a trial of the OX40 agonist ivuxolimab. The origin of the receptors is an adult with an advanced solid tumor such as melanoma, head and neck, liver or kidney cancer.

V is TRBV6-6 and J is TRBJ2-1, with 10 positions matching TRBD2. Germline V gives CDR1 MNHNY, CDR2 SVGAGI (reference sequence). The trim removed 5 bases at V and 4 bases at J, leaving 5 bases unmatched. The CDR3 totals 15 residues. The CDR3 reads CASSPLAGEYNEQFF. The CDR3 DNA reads TGTGCCAGCAGTCCGCTAGCGGGGGAGTACAATGAGCAGTTCTTC.

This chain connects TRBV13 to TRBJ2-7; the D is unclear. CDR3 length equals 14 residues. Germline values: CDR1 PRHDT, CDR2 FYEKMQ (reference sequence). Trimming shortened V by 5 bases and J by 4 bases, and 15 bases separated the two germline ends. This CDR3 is CASSPGPLFYEQYV. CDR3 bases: TGTGCCAGCAGCCCTGGGCCCTTATTTTACGAGCAGTACGTC.

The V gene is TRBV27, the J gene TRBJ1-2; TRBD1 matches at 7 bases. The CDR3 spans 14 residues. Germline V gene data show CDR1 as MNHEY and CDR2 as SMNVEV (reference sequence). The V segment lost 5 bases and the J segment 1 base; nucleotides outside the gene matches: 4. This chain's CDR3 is CASSVSGGNYGYTF. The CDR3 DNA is TGTGCCAGCAGTGTTTCAGGGGGTAACTATGGCTACACCTTC.

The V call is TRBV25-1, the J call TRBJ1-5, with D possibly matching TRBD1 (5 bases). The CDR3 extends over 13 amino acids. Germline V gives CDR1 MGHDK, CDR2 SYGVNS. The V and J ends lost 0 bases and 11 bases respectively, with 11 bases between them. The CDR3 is CASSEYVGGAQHF. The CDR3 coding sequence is TGTGCCAGCAGTGAATACGTGGGAGGGGCCCAGCATTTT.

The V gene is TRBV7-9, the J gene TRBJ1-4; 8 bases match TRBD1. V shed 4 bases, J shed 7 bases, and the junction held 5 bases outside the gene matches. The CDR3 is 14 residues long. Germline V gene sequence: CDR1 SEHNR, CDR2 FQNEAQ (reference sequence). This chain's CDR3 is CASSSTGGSEKLFF. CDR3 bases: TGTGCCAGCAGCTCAACAGGGGGATCTGAAAAACTGTTTTTT.

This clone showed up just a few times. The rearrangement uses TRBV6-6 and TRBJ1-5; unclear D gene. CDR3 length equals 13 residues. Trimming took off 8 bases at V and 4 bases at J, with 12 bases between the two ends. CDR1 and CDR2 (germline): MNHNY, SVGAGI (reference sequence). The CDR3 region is CASCSRVNQPQHF. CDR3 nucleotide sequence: TGTGCCAGCTGTTCCCGAGTAAATCAGCCCCAGCATTTT.

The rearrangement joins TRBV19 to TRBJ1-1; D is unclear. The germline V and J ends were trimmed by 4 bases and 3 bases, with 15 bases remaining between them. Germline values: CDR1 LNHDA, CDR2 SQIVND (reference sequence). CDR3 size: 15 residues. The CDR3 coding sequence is TGTGCCAGTAGTAAAGATATGTGGGTGTACACTGAAGCTTTCTTT. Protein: CASSKDMWVYTEAFF.

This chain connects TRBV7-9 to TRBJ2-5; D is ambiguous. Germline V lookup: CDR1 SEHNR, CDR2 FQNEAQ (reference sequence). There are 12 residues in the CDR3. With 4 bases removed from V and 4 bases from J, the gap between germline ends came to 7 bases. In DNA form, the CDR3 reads TGTGCCAGCAGCTCGGCGAGAGAGACCCAGTACTTC. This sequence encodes CASSSARETQYF.

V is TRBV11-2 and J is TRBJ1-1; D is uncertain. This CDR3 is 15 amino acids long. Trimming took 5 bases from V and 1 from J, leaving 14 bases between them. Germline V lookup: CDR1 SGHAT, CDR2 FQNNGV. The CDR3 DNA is TGTGCCAGCAGCCCCCTGTGGGCCCGGAACACTGAAGCTTTCTTT. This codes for CASSPLWARNTEAFF.

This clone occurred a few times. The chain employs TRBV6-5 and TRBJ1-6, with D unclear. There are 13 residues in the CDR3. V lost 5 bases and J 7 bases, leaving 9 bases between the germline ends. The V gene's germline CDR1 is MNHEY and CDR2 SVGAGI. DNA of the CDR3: TGTGCCAGCAGTACTCGTCCGAATTCACCCCTCCACTTT. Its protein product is CASSTRPNSPLHF.

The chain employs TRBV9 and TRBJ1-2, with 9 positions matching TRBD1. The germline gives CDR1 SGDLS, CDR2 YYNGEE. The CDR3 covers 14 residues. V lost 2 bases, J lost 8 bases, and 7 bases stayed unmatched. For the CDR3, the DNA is TGTGCCAGCAGCGTCCGGGACAGGGACGGGGGCTACACCTTC. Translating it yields CASSVRDRDGGYTF.

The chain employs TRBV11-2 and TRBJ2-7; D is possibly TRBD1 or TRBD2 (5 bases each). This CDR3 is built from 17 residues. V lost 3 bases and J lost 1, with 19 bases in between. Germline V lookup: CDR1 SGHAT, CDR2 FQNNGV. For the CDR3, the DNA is TGTGCCAGCAGCTTCGACAGTCTTAGAGGGGCTTCCTACGAGCAGTACGTC. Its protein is CASSFDSLRGASYEQYV.

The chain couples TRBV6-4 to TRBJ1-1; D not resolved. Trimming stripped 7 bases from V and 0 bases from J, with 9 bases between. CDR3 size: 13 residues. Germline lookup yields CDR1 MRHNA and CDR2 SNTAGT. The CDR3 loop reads CASKGPVNTEAFF. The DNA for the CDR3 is TGTGCCAGCAAGGGCCCAGTGAACACTGAAGCTTTCTTT.

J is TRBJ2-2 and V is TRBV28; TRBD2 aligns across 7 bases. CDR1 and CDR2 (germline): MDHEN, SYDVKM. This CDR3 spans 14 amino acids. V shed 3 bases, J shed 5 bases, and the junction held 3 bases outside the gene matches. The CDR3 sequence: CASSLVRETGELFF. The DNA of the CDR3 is TGTGCCAGCAGTTTGGTGCGGGAGACCGGGGAGCTGTTTTTT.

The CDR3 region has the DNA TGTGCCAGCAGCCACAAGCGGGAGGGGTTCACAGATACGCAGTATTTT. Translation: CASSHKREGFTDTQYF. V usage is TRBV4-2 and J usage is TRBJ2-3, with 10 bases aligning to TRBD2. Germline trimming cut 3 bases from V and 2 bases from J; bases unmatched to any gene: 5. This CDR3 has 16 residues. Germline CDR1 and CDR2: LGHNA and YNFKEQ.

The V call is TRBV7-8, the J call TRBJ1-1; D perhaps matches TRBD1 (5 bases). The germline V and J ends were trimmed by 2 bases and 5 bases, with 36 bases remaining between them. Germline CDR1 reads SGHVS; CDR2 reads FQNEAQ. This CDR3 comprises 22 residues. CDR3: CASSLFRDGPLPKFLFRTEAFF. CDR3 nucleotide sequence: TGTGCCAGCAGCTTATTTCGGGACGGCCCTCTCCCAAAATTCCTTTTTCGGACTGAAGCTTTCTTT.

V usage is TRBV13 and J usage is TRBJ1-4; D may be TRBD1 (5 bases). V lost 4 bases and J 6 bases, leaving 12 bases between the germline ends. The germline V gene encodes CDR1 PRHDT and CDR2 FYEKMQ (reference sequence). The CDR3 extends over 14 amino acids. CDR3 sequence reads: CASSSRGPDEKLFF. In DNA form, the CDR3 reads TGTGCCAGCAGCTCGAGGGGTCCTGATGAAAAACTGTTTTTT.

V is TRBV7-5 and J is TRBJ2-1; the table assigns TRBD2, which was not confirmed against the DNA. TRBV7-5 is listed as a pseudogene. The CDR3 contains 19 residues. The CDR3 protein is CARIPSRGGRTDSYNEQFF. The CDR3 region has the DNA TGTGCCAGGATCCCATCAAGGGGGGGCCGCACCGACTCCTACAATGAGCAGTTCTTC.

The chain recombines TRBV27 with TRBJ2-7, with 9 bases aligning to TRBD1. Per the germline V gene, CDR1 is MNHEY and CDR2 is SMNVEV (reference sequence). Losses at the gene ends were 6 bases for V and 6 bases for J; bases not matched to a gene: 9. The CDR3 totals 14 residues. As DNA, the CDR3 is TGTGCCAGCAGCCCCGGGACAGGGCGAAGCGAGCAGTACTTC. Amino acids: CASSPGTGRSEQYF.

The CDR3 loop is CASSLGDKNTEAFF. CDR3 nucleotide sequence: TGTGCCAGCAGCTTAGGGGACAAGAACACTGAAGCTTTCTTT. The chain employs TRBV7-8 and TRBJ1-1; possible D gene TRBD1, 6 bases. The CDR3 extends over 14 amino acids. Between the trimmed V and J ends, which lost 1 base and 1 base, there was a span of 7 bases. Germline V gene data show CDR1 as SGHVS and CDR2 as FQNEAQ.

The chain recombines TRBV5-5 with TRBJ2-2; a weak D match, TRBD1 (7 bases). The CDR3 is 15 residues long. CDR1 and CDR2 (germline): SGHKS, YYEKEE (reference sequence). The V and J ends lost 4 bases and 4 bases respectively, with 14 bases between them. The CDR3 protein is CASSPRQGGTGELFF. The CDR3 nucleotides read TGTGCCAGCAGCCCTCGGCAGGGGGGCACCGGGGAGCTGTTTTTT. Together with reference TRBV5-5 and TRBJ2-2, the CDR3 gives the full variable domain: DAGVTQSPTHLIKTRGQQVTLRCSPISGHKSVSWYQQVLGQGPQFIFQYYEKEERGRGNFPDRFSARQFPNYSSELNVNALLLGDSALYLCASSPRQGGTGELFFGEGSRLTVL.

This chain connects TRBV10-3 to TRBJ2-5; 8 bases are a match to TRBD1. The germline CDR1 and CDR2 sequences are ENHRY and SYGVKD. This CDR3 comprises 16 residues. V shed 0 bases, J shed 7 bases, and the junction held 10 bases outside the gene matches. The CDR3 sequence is CAISESEGQAVGTQYF. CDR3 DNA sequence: TGTGCCATCAGTGAGTCGGAGGGACAGGCGGTTGGGACCCAGTACTTC.

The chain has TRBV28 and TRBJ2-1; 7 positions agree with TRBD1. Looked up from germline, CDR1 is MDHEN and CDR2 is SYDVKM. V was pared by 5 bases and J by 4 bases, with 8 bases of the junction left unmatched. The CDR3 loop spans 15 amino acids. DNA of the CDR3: TGTGCCAGCAGTCCCACAGACAGGGTTTACAATGAGCAGTTCTTC. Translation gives CASSPTDRVYNEQFF.

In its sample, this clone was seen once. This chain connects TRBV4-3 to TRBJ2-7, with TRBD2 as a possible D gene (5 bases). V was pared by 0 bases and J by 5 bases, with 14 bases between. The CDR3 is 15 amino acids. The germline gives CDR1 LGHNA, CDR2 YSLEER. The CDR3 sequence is CASSQDRVGSNEQYF. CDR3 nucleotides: TGCGCCAGCAGCCAAGATCGGGTGGGGAGCAACGAGCAGTACTTC.

The CDR3 sequence: CASSVDGGSYNEQFF. CDR3 nucleotides: TGTGCCAGCAGCGTAGATGGGGGCTCCTACAATGAGCAGTTCTTC. The chain joins TRBV9 to TRBJ2-1, with D perhaps being TRBD1 or TRBD2 (5 bases each). The germline CDR1 and CDR2 sequences are SGDLS and YYNGEE. CDR3 length: 15 amino acids. The V end was cut by 0 bases, the J end by 0 bases, with 7 bases between. Full variable domain (rest looked up from reference TRBV9 and TRBJ2-1): DSGVTQTPKHLITATGQRVTLRCSPRSGDLSVYWYQQSLDQGLQFLIQYYNGEERAKGNILERFSAQQFPDLHSELNLSSLELGDSALYFCASSVDGGSYNEQFFGPGTRLTVL.

The CDR3 nucleotides read TGCAGCGCCGATACGCACGGGACAGGGGGCAATGAGCAGTTCTTC. Residues: CSADTHGTGGNEQFF. V and J are TRBV29-1 and TRBJ2-1; 11 bases match TRBD1. V shed 7 bases, J shed 6 bases, and the junction held 11 bases outside the gene matches. Looked up from germline, CDR1 is SQVTM and CDR2 is ANQGSEA. CDR3 length: 15 residues.